This TCR beta chain was found in a study of T cell responses to AZD1222 COVID-19 vaccine. Analysis merged second doses at about 4 or about 12 weeks. Study-wide results and caveats: Recipients of AZD1222 seropositive at baseline numbered only five or six. White British donors predominated, females outnumbered males, and clonal diversity was possibly underestimated.

The length of the CDR3 is 16 residues. CDR1 LNHDA and CDR2 SQIVND come from the germline V gene (reference sequence). Trimming took 1 base from V and 0 from J, leaving 12 bases between them. A remark on this clone: Its antigen is not identified.

Data came from immunoSEQ multiplex PCR; TCRdb stores just in-frame clones and leaves some out. This sample has about 180,000 clones, with 85% to 95% found just once. The chain employs TRBV19 and TRBJ1-1; D unclear. The TCR originated in an adult who received the AZD1222 COVID-19 vaccine. Sequences were derived from peripheral blood, sampled 28 days after the second AZD1222 dose. For the CDR3, the DNA is TGTGCCAGTAGTATAGGTTTCAGAGCACTGAACACTGAAGCTTTCTTT. Its translation: CASSIGFRALNTEAFF.